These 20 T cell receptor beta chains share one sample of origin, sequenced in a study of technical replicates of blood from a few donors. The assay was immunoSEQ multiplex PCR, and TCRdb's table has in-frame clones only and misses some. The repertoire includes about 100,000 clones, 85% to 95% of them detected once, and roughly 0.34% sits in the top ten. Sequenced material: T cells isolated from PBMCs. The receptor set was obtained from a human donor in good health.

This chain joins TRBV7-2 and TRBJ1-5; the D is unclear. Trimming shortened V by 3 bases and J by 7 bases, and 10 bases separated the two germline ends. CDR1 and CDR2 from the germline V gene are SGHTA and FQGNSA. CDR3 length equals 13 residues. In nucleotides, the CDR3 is TGTGCCAGCAGCTTGTCGTCACAACAGCCCCAGCATTTT. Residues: CASSLSSQQPQHF.

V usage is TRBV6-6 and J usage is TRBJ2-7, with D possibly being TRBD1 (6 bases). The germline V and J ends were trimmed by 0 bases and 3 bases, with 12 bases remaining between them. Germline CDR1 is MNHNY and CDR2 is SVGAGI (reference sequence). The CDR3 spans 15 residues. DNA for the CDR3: TGTGCCAGCAGTTACTCGTTGGGGGCGTACTACGAGCAGTACTTC. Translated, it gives CASSYSLGAYYEQYF.

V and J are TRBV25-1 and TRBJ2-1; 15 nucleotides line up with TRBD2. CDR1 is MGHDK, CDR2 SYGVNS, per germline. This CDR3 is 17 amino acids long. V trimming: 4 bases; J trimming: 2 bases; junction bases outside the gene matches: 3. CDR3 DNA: TGTGCCAGCAGTGGGACTAGCGGGAGGGTCCCCTACAATGAGCAGTTCTTC. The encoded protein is CASSGTSGRVPYNEQFF.

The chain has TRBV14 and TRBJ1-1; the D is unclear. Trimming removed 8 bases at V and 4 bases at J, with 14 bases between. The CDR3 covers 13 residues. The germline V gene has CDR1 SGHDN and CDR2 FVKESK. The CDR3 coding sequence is TGTGCCAGCTTGGGCCTCTTGGGCACTGAAGCTTTCTTT. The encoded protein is CASLGLLGTEAFF.

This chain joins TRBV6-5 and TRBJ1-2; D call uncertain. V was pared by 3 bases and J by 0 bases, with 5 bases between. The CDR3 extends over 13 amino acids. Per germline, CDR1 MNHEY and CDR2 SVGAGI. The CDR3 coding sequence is TGTGCCAGCAGTTATTCGGCTAACTATGGCTACACCTTC. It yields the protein CASSYSANYGYTF.

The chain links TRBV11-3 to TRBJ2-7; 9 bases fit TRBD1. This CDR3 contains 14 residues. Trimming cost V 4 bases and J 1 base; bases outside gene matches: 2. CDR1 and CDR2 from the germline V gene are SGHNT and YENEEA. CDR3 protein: CASSSGTGSYEQYF. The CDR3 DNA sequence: TGTGCCAGCAGCTCCGGGACAGGGTCCTACGAGCAGTACTTC.

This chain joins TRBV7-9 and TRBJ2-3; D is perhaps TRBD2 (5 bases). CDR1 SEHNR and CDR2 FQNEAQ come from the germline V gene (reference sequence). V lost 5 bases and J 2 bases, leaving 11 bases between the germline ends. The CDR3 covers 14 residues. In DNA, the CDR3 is TGTGCCAGCAGCCAAGGACGGGACACAGATACGCAGTATTTT. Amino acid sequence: CASSQGRDTDTQYF.

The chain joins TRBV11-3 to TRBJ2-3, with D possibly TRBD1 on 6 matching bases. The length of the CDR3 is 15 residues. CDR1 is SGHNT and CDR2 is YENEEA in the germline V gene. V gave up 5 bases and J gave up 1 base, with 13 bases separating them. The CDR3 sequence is CASSLGQFRTDTQYF. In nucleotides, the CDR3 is TGTGCCAGCAGCCTAGGACAGTTCCGCACAGATACGCAGTATTTT.

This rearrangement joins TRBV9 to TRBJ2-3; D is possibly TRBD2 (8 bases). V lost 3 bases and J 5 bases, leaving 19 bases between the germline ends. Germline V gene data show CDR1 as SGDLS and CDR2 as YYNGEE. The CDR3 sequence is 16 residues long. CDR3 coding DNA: TGTGCCAGCAGCGGACAGGGACTAGGGGGAATAGATACGCAGTATTTT. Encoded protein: CASSGQGLGGIDTQYF.

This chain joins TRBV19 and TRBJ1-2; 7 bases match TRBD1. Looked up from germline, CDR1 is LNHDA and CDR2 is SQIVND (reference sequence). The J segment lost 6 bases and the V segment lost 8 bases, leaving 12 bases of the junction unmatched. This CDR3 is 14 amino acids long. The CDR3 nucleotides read TGTGCCAGTGCCACGAAGGGGGCAGGGGATGGCTACACCTTC. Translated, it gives CASATKGAGDGYTF.

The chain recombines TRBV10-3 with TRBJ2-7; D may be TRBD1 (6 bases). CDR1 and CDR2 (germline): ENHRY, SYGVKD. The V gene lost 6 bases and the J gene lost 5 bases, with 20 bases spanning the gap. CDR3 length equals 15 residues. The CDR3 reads CAISARQDLSDEQYF. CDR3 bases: TGTGCCATCAGCGCCCGACAGGACCTGTCGGACGAGCAGTACTTC.

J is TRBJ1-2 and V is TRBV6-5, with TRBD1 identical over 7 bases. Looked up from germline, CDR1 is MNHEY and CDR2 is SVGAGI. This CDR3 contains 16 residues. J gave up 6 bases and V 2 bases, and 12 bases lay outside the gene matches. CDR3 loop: CASSYTRQGGRDGYTF. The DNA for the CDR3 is TGTGCCAGCAGTTACACCCGACAGGGAGGAAGAGATGGCTACACCTTC.

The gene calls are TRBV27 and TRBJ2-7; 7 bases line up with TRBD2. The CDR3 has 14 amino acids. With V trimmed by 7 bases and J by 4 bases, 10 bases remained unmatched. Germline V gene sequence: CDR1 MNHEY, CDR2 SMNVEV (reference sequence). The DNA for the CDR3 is TGTGCCAGCACCTCCCGGGGGGAATCTTACGAGCAGTACTTC. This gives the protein CASTSRGESYEQYF.

CDR3: CASSVGGGLHTYNEQFF. CDR3 bases: TGTGCCAGCAGCGTAGGTGGGGGACTCCATACCTACAATGAGCAGTTCTTC. V gene TRBV9 combines with J gene TRBJ2-1; tentatively, D is TRBD2 (6 bases). The V gene's germline CDR1 is SGDLS and CDR2 YYNGEE. The CDR3 consists of 17 residues. Trimming cost V 0 bases and J 2 bases, with 15 bases left between them.

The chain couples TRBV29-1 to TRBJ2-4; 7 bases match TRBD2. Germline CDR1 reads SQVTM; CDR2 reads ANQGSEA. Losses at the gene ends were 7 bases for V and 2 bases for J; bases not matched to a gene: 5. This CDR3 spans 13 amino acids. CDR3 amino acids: CSGVGGTKNIQYF. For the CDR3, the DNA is TGCAGCGGGGTGGGGGGGACCAAAAACATTCAGTACTTC.

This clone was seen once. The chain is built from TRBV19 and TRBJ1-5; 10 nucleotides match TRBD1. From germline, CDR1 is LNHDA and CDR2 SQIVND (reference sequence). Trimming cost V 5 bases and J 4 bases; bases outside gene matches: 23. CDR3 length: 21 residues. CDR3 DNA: TGTGCCAGTAGTCAAATACCGCTCACCGGGACAGGGGTCGTAGGAAATCAGCCCCAGCATTTT. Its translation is CASSQIPLTGTGVVGNQPQHF.

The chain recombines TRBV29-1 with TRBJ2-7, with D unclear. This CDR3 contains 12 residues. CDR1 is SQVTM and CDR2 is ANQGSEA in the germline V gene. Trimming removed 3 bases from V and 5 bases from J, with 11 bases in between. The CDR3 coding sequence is TGCAGCGTTGAGTCGACATCTAACGAGCAGTACTTC. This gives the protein CSVESTSNEQYF.

The CDR3 is CASSLLASNTEAFF. In DNA, the CDR3 is TGTGCCAGCAGTTTATTAGCTTCGAACACTGAAGCTTTCTTT. The chain is built from TRBV28 and TRBJ1-1; no definite D call. The CDR3 has 14 residues. CDR1 and CDR2 (germline): MDHEN, SYDVKM. Trimming shortened V by 1 base and J by 1 base, and 7 bases separated the two germline ends.

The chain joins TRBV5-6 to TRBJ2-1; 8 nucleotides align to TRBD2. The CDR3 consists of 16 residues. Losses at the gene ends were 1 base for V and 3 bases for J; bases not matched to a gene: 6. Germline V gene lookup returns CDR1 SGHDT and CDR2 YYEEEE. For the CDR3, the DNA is TGTGCCAGCAGCTTGATTCGGGAGGGCCTCTACAATGAGCAGTTCTTC. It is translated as CASSLIREGLYNEQFF. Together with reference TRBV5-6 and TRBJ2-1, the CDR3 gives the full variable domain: DAGVTQSPTHLIKTRGQQVTLRCSPKSGHDTVSWYQQALGQGPQFIFQYYEEEERQRGNFPDRFSGHQFPNYSSELNVNALLLGDSALYLCASSLIREGLYNEQFFGPGTRLTVL.

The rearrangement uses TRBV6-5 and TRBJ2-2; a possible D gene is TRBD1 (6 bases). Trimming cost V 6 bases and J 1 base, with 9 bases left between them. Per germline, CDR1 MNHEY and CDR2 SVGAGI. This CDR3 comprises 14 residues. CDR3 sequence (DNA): TGTGCCAGCAGAGGACAGAGGAACACCGGGGAGCTGTTTTTT. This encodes CASRGQRNTGELFF.